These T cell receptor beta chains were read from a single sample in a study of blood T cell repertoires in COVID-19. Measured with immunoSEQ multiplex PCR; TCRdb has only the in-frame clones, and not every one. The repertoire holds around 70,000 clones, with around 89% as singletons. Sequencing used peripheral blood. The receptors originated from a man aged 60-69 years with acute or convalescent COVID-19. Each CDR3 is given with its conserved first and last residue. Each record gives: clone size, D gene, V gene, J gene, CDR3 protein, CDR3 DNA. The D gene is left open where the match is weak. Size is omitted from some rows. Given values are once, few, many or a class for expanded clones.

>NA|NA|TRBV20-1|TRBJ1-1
CSASAGTEAFF
TGCAGTGCAAGCGCCGGGACTGAAGCTTTCTTT
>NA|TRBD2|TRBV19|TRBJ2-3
CASSISGSSDTQYF
TGTGCCAGTAGTATTAGCGGGAGTTCCGATACGCAGTATTTT
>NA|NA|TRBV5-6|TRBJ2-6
CASSWRSSGANVLTF
TGTGCCAGCAGCTGGAGATCCTCTGGGGCCAACGTCCTGACTTTC
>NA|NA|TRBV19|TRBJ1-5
CASSDSRVQPQHF
TGTGCCAGTAGCGACTCGAGGGTCCAGCCCCAGCATTTT
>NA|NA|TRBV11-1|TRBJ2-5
CASSSVSQETQYF
TGTGCCAGCAGCTCAGTCTCCCAAGAGACCCAGTACTTC
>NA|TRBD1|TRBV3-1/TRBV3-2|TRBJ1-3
CASSPVQGPSGNTIYF
TGTGCCAGCAGCCCAGTACAGGGGCCGTCTGGAAACACCATATATTTT
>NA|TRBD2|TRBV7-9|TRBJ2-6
CASRGTISGANVLTF
TGTGCCAGCAGGGGGACTATCTCTGGGGCCAACGTCCTGACTTTC
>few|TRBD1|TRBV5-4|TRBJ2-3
CASSLDRGLADTQYF
TGTGCCAGCAGCTTGGACAGGGGGTTGGCAGATACGCAGTATTTT
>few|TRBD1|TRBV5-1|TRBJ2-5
CASSIGTGLGETQYF
TGCGCCAGCAGCATCGGGACAGGGTTGGGGGAGACCCAGTACTTC
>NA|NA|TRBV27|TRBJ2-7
CASSWAGGGKQYF
TGTGCCAGCAGTTGGGCGGGTGGAGGGAAGCAGTACTTC
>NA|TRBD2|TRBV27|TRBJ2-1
CASRRIAGTSRKEQFF
TGTGCCAGCAGGCGGATAGCGGGTACCTCCCGAAAGGAGCAGTTCTTC
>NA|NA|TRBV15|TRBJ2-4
CATSRAGGVNIQYF
TGTGCCACCAGCAGGGCGGGTGGGGTGAACATTCAGTACTTC
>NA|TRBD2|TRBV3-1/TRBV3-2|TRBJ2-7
CASSQGAGGFSGQYF
TGTGCCAGCAGCCAAGGAGCGGGAGGGTTTTCCGGGCAGTACTTC
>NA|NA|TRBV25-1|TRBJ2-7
CASSAAGTYEQYF
TGTGCCAGCAGTGCCGCAGGGACCTACGAGCAGTACTTC
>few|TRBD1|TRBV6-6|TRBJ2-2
CASSRHPGTGNTGELFF
TGTGCCAGCAGCCGACATCCCGGGACAGGGAACACCGGGGAGCTGTTTTTT
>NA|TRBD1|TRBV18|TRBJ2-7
CASSPETGAPTGQYF
TGTGCCAGCTCACCAGAGACAGGGGCCCCGACGGGGCAGTACTTC
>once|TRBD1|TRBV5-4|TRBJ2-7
CASSLGGTAIYEQYF
TGTGCCAGCAGCTTGGGGGGGACAGCAATTTACGAGCAGTACTTC
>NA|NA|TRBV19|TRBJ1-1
CASSPPGTNTEAFF
TGTGCCAGCAGTCCTCCGGGGACAAACACTGAAGCTTTCTTT
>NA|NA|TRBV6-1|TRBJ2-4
CASSEFVQVQVSNIQYF
TGTGCCAGCAGTGAATTCGTACAGGTTCAGGTATCGAACATTCAGTACTTC
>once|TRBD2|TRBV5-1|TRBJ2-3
CASSLGASGGRTDTQYF
TGCGCCAGCAGCTTGGGGGCTAGCGGGGGGCGCACAGATACGCAGTATTTT